These 24 T cell receptor beta chains originate from one sample sequenced in a study of T cell responses to AZD1222 COVID-19 vaccine. Profiling relied on immunoSEQ multiplex PCR, and the TCRdb table lists in-frame clones only, not all of them. The sample includes 75,000 to 100,000 clones, roughly 90% of them seen just once. The source material was peripheral blood, sampled on day 0 of AZD1222 vaccination. All receptors come from an adult in good health.

The chain uses TRBV3-1 (or the pseudogene TRBV3-2) and TRBJ1-3; the D gene is possibly TRBD1 (5 bases). Trimming cost V 3 bases and J 7 bases, with 19 bases left between them. The CDR3 extends over 16 amino acids. Germline CDR1 LGHDT, CDR2 YNNKEL (reference sequence). The DNA of the CDR3 is TGTGCCAGCAGCCAGGGGGGGACTGTCGGCTGGAACACCATATATTTT. Translating gives CASSQGGTVGWNTIYF.

V is TRBV7-8 and J is TRBJ1-6; 9 bases fit TRBD1. The CDR3 extends over 15 amino acids. Germline CDR1 is SGHVS and CDR2 is FQNEAQ. J gave up 10 bases and V 1 base, and 5 bases lay outside the gene matches. The CDR3 spells CASSLVGTGNSPLHF. The CDR3 DNA reads TGTGCCAGCAGCTTAGTTGGGACAGGGAACTCACCCCTCCACTTT.

This chain links TRBV13 with TRBJ1-2; D is unclear. The CDR3 runs 14 residues. V lost 7 bases and J lost 8, with 20 bases in between. Germline V lookup: CDR1 PRHDT, CDR2 FYEKMQ (reference sequence). The CDR3 loop is CASTPSRDLTGYTF. Here the CDR3 DNA reads TGTGCCAGCACCCCATCCCGTGATCTGACCGGCTACACCTTC. Using reference TRBV13 and TRBJ1-2 for the parts outside the CDR3, the full variable domain is AAGVIQSPRHLIKEKRETATLKCYPIPRHDTVYWYQQGPGQDPQFLISFYEKMQSDKGSIPDRFSAQQFSDYHSELNMSSLELGDSALYFCASTPSRDLTGYTFGSGTRLTVV.

J is TRBJ2-7 and V is TRBV12-3 or TRBV12-4; D call uncertain. CDR3 length: 12 amino acids. Trimming removed 5 bases at V and 2 bases at J, with 7 bases between. The CDR3 DNA reads as TGTGCCAGCAGTCTACACGCCTACGAGCAGTACTTC. It is translated as CASSLHAYEQYF.

The chain is built from TRBV9 and TRBJ1-2, with D possibly TRBD1 on 5 matching bases. The V end lost 0 bases, the J end lost 3 bases, and 12 bases lay between the germline ends. Germline V gene lookup returns CDR1 SGDLS and CDR2 YYNGEE. CDR3 length: 15 amino acids. The DNA of the CDR3 is TGTGCCAGCAGCGTAGTCGGGGGGTCGGACTATGGCTACACCTTC. Residues: CASSVVGGSDYGYTF.

As regards this clone: This sample includes further DNA sequences coding for the same CDR3. The rearrangement joins TRBV3-1 (or the pseudogene TRBV3-2) to TRBJ1-5; a possible D gene is TRBD1 (6 bases). The ends were cut back, 0 bases at V and 7 bases at J, with 7 bases in the middle. Germline CDR1 and CDR2: LGHDT and YNNKEL (reference sequence). CDR3 length equals 13 residues. CDR3 region: CASSQDRGQPQHF. CDR3 nucleotide sequence: TGTGCCAGCAGCCAAGACAGGGGCCAGCCCCAGCATTTT.

V is TRBV9 and J is TRBJ1-1; D uncertain. CDR1 is SGDLS and CDR2 is YYNGEE in the germline V gene. Trimming stripped 7 bases from V and 5 bases from J, with 15 bases between. There are 13 residues in the CDR3. The CDR3 region is CASAPALGTEAFF. The CDR3 DNA follows: TGTGCCAGCGCCCCGGCCCTGGGGACTGAAGCTTTCTTT.

DNA of the CDR3: TGTGCCAGTAGTATAGGTCGGCAGTCTCAAGAGACCCAGTACTTC. Residues: CASSIGRQSQETQYF. J is TRBJ2-5 and V is TRBV19; D remains unclear. Germline CDR1 is LNHDA and CDR2 is SQIVND (reference sequence). The CDR3 loop spans 15 amino acids. V was shortened by 1 base and J by 2 bases, with 11 bases between the two germline ends.

This clone was seen only once. The genes are TRBV10-2 and TRBJ2-1; TRBD2 matches at 9 bases. The CDR3 covers 15 residues. Germline V lookup: CDR1 WSHSY, CDR2 SAAADI. Trimming cost V 6 bases and J 3 bases; bases outside gene matches: 6. Here the CDR3 DNA reads TGCGCCAGCAGACCAGCGGGAGGAAACTACAATGAGCAGTTCTTC. This gives the protein CASRPAGGNYNEQFF.

The chain links TRBV2 to TRBJ1-1, with D perhaps TRBD1 (6 bases). The CDR3 runs to 16 residues. Germline lookup yields CDR1 SNHLY and CDR2 FYNNEI. Deletions cut 1 base from V and 3 bases from J, with 15 bases between. In nucleotides, the CDR3 is TGTGCCAGCAGTGAAGGCGTCAGGCGGGGGCACACTGAAGCTTTCTTT. Its translation is CASSEGVRRGHTEAFF.

The V call is TRBV9, the J call TRBJ1-2, with 7 nucleotides matching TRBD1. The length of the CDR3 is 16 residues. Germline V lookup: CDR1 SGDLS, CDR2 YYNGEE. With V trimmed by 0 bases and J by 2 bases, 7 bases remained unmatched. CDR3 region: CASSVGRDSQNYGYTF. The CDR3 nucleotides are TGTGCCAGCAGCGTAGGTCGGGACAGCCAAAACTATGGCTACACCTTC. Full variable domain (missing parts from reference TRBV9 and TRBJ1-2): DSGVTQTPKHLITATGQRVTLRCSPRSGDLSVYWYQQSLDQGLQFLIQYYNGEERAKGNILERFSAQQFPDLHSELNLSSLELGDSALYFCASSVGRDSQNYGYTFGSGTRLTVV.

This chain connects TRBV11-2 to TRBJ1-2; D is unclear. CDR3 length equals 12 residues. Germline V gene data show CDR1 as SGHAT and CDR2 as FQNNGV. V was clipped by 3 bases and J by 8 bases, with 10 bases between them. This CDR3 reads CASSLHGLGYTF. CDR3 in DNA: TGTGCCAGCAGCTTGCATGGTTTGGGCTACACCTTC.

The rearrangement joins TRBV2 to TRBJ2-2; TRBD2 is a possible D gene (5 bases). Trimming cost V 7 bases and J 1 base, with 13 bases left between them. The length of the CDR3 is 15 residues. Germline-derived CDR1 and CDR2 are SNHLY and FYNNEI. The CDR3 nucleotides are TGTGCCAGCACCCTCAAGCGGAGGAACACCGGGGAGCTGTTTTTT. It is translated as CASTLKRRNTGELFF.

The chain has TRBV20-1 and TRBJ2-7; 10 nucleotides align to TRBD2. Unmatched junction bases numbered 5, after V lost 5 bases and J lost 4 bases. The germline V gene has CDR1 DFQATT and CDR2 SNEGSKA (reference sequence). The CDR3 has 13 residues. The CDR3 region is CSAGGLAEYEQYF. The CDR3 DNA reads as TGCAGTGCTGGTGGACTAGCGGAATACGAGCAGTACTTC.

This sequence joins TRBV10-3 and TRBJ2-1; 13 nucleotides agree with TRBD2. CDR1 and CDR2 (germline): ENHRY, SYGVKD. Trimming cost V 3 bases and J 5 bases; bases outside gene matches: 4. This CDR3 is built from 16 residues. The CDR3 DNA follows: TGTGCCATCAGTGACTCGGGACTAGCGGGAAACAATGAGCAGTTCTTC. Its translation is CAISDSGLAGNNEQFF.

In this sample, this clone turned up once. The chain couples TRBV5-1 to TRBJ2-6, with D possibly TRBD2 on 5 matching bases. Germline lookup yields CDR1 SGHRS and CDR2 YFSETQ. The CDR3 covers 17 residues. The ends were cut back, 3 bases at V and 0 bases at J, with 13 bases in the middle. CDR3: CASSSLAGRSGANVLTF. The CDR3 bases are TGCGCCAGCAGCTCGCTCGCGGGTCGCTCTGGGGCCAACGTCCTGACTTTC.

This rearrangement joins TRBV19 to TRBJ1-3; D not certain. Germline lookup yields CDR1 LNHDA and CDR2 SQIVND (reference sequence). This CDR3 has 17 residues. V dropped 3 bases and J dropped 0 bases, with 15 bases sitting between them. The CDR3 region is CASSMVGYGRSGNTIYF. Written as DNA, the CDR3 is TGTGCCAGTAGTATGGTCGGTTATGGCCGCTCTGGAAACACCATATATTTT.

The chain joins TRBV5-4 to TRBJ1-1; no clear D. This CDR3 spans 13 amino acids. The germline V and J ends were trimmed by 0 bases and 0 bases, with 3 bases remaining between them. The germline CDR1 and CDR2 sequences are SGHNT and YYREEE (reference sequence). CDR3 sequence: CASSLEVNTEAFF. The CDR3, as DNA: TGTGCCAGCAGCTTGGAGGTGAACACTGAAGCTTTCTTT.

This sequence joins TRBV11-2 and TRBJ1-4; 8 bases fit TRBD1. The CDR3 is 14 residues long. The germline V gene encodes CDR1 SGHAT and CDR2 FQNNGV. The J segment lost 6 bases and the V segment lost 1 base, leaving 1 base of the junction unmatched. CDR3 coding DNA: TGTGCCAGCAGCTTAGCAGGGGGCGATGAAAAACTGTTTTTT. Translation gives CASSLAGGDEKLFF.

The chain is built from TRBV28 and TRBJ2-1; D possibly corresponds to TRBD1 (6 bases). The germline V gene encodes CDR1 MDHEN and CDR2 SYDVKM. Deletions cut 5 bases from V and 0 bases from J, with 17 bases between. This CDR3 spans 17 amino acids. This CDR3 is CASSETTGQSSYNEQFF. CDR3 in DNA: TGTGCCAGCAGTGAGACGACAGGACAGAGCTCCTACAATGAGCAGTTCTTC.

The chain has TRBV10-1 and TRBJ2-7; 9 bases align to TRBD2. The trim removed 7 bases at V and 2 bases at J, leaving 9 bases unmatched. This CDR3 has 15 residues. CDR1 and CDR2 (germline): WNHNN, SYGVQD (reference sequence). The CDR3 sequence: CASTPSGKKTYEQYF. DNA of the CDR3: TGCGCCAGCACCCCTAGCGGGAAGAAAACCTACGAGCAGTACTTC.

This chain uses TRBV6-1 with TRBJ2-1, with 10 bases matching TRBD2. The ends lost 3 bases at V and 4 bases at J; junction bases unmatched: 9. The CDR3 covers 17 residues. Looked up from germline, CDR1 is MNHNS and CDR2 is SASEGT. CDR3 coding DNA: TGTGCCAGCAGTGAGTCTAGCGGGAGAATTAAGTACAATGAGCAGTTCTTC. Protein product: CASSESSGRIKYNEQFF.

The chain carries TRBV3-1 (or the pseudogene TRBV3-2) and TRBJ1-6, with 9 bases fitting TRBD1. J lost 6 bases, V lost 6 bases, and 6 bases had no gene match. This CDR3 comprises 15 residues. The germline V gene has CDR1 LGHDT and CDR2 YNNKEL (reference sequence). CDR3 sequence reads: CASSRTGDLNSPLHF. CDR3 coding DNA: TGTGCCAGCAGTCGGACAGGGGACCTTAATTCACCCCTCCACTTT.

This sequence joins TRBV6-1 and TRBJ2-2; 9 bases line up with TRBD2. Germline-derived CDR1 and CDR2 are MNHNS and SASEGT. The CDR3 extends over 16 amino acids. J gave up 11 bases and V 4 bases, and 14 bases lay outside the gene matches. CDR3 region: CASSASLAGHAGELFF. In nucleotides, the CDR3 is TGTGCCAGCAGTGCATCGCTAGCGGGGCACGCGGGCGAGCTGTTTTTT.